This T cell receptor (beta chain) emerged from a study of blood T cell repertoires in COVID-19. CDR3 length equals 15 residues. Germline V gives CDR1 SGDLS, CDR2 YYNGEE. V was clipped by 4 bases and J by 1 base; unmatched bases: 7. Authors' methods: Using reference gene primer amplification, nucleated cell counts were estimated. Using immunoSEQ multiplex PCR, the repertoire was profiled, and TCRdb retains in-frame clones only, with some absent. V, J and clone size derive from that table, while D and trimming were established from the DNA sequence. This table has 150,000 or so clones, roughly 83% appearing once.

Sequencing input: peripheral blood. This TCR came from an elderly woman with acute or convalescent COVID-19. V is TRBV9 and J is TRBJ1-1; the match to TRBD1 covers 7 bases. The CDR3 DNA reads as TGTGCCAGCAGCCCTAGGGGGCACGGGAACACTGAAGCTTTCTTT. Translated, it gives CASSPRGHGNTEAFF.